The sequence of this T cell receptor (beta chain) was determined in a study of radiotherapy plus CTLA-4 blockade in lung cancer. The wider study: Disease control was seen in over 25% of patients, objective responses in 15% to 20%.

Those patients who had chemo-refractory metastatic non-small-cell lung cancer were given focal radiation along with CTLA-4 blockade through ipilimumab. Findings and limits, study-wide: Among blood TCR repertoires after radiotherapy plus ipilimumab, tumor-derived clones expanded.

This CDR3 is built from 14 residues. CDR1 is SNHLY and CDR2 is FYNNEI in the germline V gene. In the case of this clone: What it binds is not known.

Clones were read by immunoSEQ multiplex PCR, and TCRdb kept only the in-frame ones, dropping some. Here the sample spans some 73,000 clones, roughly 74% being singletons. This TCR came from a human donor with non-small cell lung cancer whose response to radiotherapy plus ipilimumab could not be evaluated. The chain joins TRBV2 to TRBJ2-5, with TRBD1 identical over 11 bases. Matching the DNA end better, TRBJ2-7 makes the J call doubtful. Material: peripheral blood, obtained from a patient treated with radiotherapy plus ipilimumab. The CDR3 sequence is CASRRTGGAYEQYF. In DNA, the CDR3 is TGTGCCAGCAGAAGGACAGGGGGCGCGTACGAGCAGTACTTC.